This T cell receptor beta chain stems from a study of identical twins. Germline CDR1 is SGHRS and CDR2 is YFSETQ. The CDR3 spans 14 residues. V lost 4 bases and J lost 0, with 11 bases in between. TCRdb re-analysed the 5' RACE reads in MiXCR, keeping a single row per CDR3 protein. The sample shows a few hundred thousand distinct CDR3 sequences, around 9.6% of them seen only once. These data were also reused for a study on yellow fever vaccine responses in identical twins.

The J gene is TRBJ2-7, the V gene TRBV5-1, with D possibly called TRBD1 or TRBD2 (5 bases each). This clonotype originated in a woman between 18 and 30 years old in good health. What was sequenced was PBMCs. This CDR3 is CASSRDGSSYEQYF. For the CDR3, the DNA is TGCGCCAGCAGCAGGGACGGAAGCTCCTACGAGCAGTACTTC.